These 28 T cell receptor beta chains came from one sample sequenced in a study of brain T cells in children with intractable seizures. This table comes from immunoSEQ multiplex PCR, and its TCRdb copy is limited to in-frame clones, with some not included. This repertoire shows 110,000 or so clones, approximately 94% found once; its top ten account for 3.8%. This sample comprised peripheral blood, obtained at surgery. Source of these receptors: a boy under two years old with hemimegalencephaly and intractable seizures.

The chain recombines TRBV6-5 with TRBJ1-2, with D perhaps TRBD1 (5 bases). The V end was cut by 8 bases, the J end by 4 bases, with 20 bases between. There are 15 residues in the CDR3. Germline CDR1 reads MNHEY; CDR2 reads SVGAGI. CDR3 residues: CASRGSGVLGYGYTF. The CDR3 coding sequence is TGTGCCAGCCGGGGGTCGGGGGTTTTGGGCTATGGCTACACCTTC.

The gene calls are TRBV6-5 and TRBJ1-3; no clear D gene. This CDR3 region has 14 residues. Germline CDR1 and CDR2: MNHEY and SVGAGI. Trimming took 0 bases from V and 1 from J, leaving 4 bases between them. The DNA of the CDR3 is TGTGCCAGCAGTTACTCTAAATCTGGAAACACCATATATTTT. Its protein product is CASSYSKSGNTIYF.

This clone was counted once. The rearrangement uses TRBV4-1 and TRBJ2-7; D is undetermined. CDR1 is MGHRA and CDR2 is YSYEKL in the germline V gene. Trimming removed 1 base from V and 4 bases from J, with 14 bases in between. The CDR3 consists of 15 residues. The CDR3 is CASSQVADPSYEQYF. The CDR3 bases are TGCGCCAGCAGCCAAGTGGCGGACCCTTCGTACGAGCAGTACTTC.

The chain couples TRBV5-1 to TRBJ2-7; 8 bases map to TRBD2. CDR1 SGHRS and CDR2 YFSETQ come from the germline V gene. The CDR3 runs 14 residues. V lost 1 base, J lost 6 bases, and 6 bases stayed unmatched. The CDR3 region is CASSLSGSRGEQYF. DNA of the CDR3: TGCGCCAGCAGCTTGAGCGGGAGCAGAGGCGAGCAGTACTTC.

The chain carries TRBV27 and TRBJ2-1; 7 bases map to TRBD2. This CDR3 region has 14 residues. Unmatched junction bases numbered 8, after V lost 7 bases and J lost 5 bases. CDR1 is MNHEY, CDR2 SMNVEV, per germline (reference sequence). CDR3 region: CASKRGGMNNEQFF. The CDR3 coding sequence is TGTGCCAGCAAGCGGGGAGGAATGAACAATGAGCAGTTCTTC.

The genes are TRBV19 and TRBJ2-6; 9 bases align to TRBD1. The CDR3 consists of 16 residues. V gave up 1 base and J gave up 2 bases; unmatched junction bases: 0. Germline V gene lookup returns CDR1 LNHDA and CDR2 SQIVND (reference sequence). CDR3 coding DNA: TGTGCCAGTAGTATAGGACAGGGGGCTGGGGCCAACGTCCTGACTTTC. Translation: CASSIGQGAGANVLTF.

This clone was picked up one time. The V call is TRBV6-8, the J call TRBJ1-2; D is possibly TRBD1 (5 bases). Per the germline V gene, CDR1 is MNHGY and CDR2 is SAAAGT. The CDR3 is 13 amino acids. Trimming took 5 bases from V and 6 from J, leaving 13 bases between them. CDR3 bases: TGTGCCAGCAGTCCAGGGTTGAAGAATGGCTACACCTTC. Translating it yields CASSPGLKNGYTF.

The chain joins TRBV25-1 to TRBJ1-4; 8 positions match TRBD1. The CDR3 sequence is 14 residues long. Unmatched junction bases numbered 6, after V lost 6 bases and J lost 6 bases. In germline, CDR1 is MGHDK, CDR2 SYGVNS. This CDR3 is CASRDGTGHEKLFF. Written as DNA, the CDR3 is TGTGCCAGCAGGGACGGGACAGGCCATGAAAAACTGTTTTTT.

This clone was seen only once. CDR3 loop: CASVCTFFRTSGSPYEQYF. CDR3 nucleotide sequence: TGCGCCAGCGTTTGTACGTTCTTTAGGACTAGCGGGTCCCCCTACGAGCAGTACTTC. The chain employs TRBV10-1 and TRBJ2-7; 11 nucleotides align to TRBD2. V gave up 8 bases and J gave up 2 bases; unmatched junction bases: 20. The germline V gene has CDR1 WNHNN and CDR2 SYGVQD (reference sequence). CDR3 length: 19 residues.

This chain links TRBV4-3 with TRBJ2-1, with D possibly called TRBD1 or TRBD2 (5 bases each). Germline assignment: CDR1 LGHNA and CDR2 YSLEER. The CDR3 covers 15 residues. The V and J ends lost 0 bases and 7 bases respectively, with 13 bases between them. CDR3 protein: CASSQDLGDSNEQFF. The CDR3 DNA reads as TGCGCCAGCAGCCAAGATCTGGGGGATTCAAATGAGCAGTTCTTC.

This chain uses TRBV6-1 with TRBJ2-1, with D possibly called TRBD1 or TRBD2 (5 bases each). CDR1 and CDR2 from the germline V gene are MNHNS and SASEGT. This CDR3 spans 15 amino acids. Trimming removed 2 bases from V and 3 bases from J, with 11 bases in between. This CDR3 is CASSEQGEGYNEQFF. The CDR3 DNA follows: TGTGCCAGCAGTGAACAGGGAGAGGGCTACAATGAGCAGTTCTTC.

The CDR3 is CASSFPAPLAGGTLAKNIQYF. The CDR3 DNA is TGTGCCAGCAGTTTTCCAGCCCCACTAGCGGGAGGGACTCTAGCCAAAAACATTCAGTACTTC. The rearrangement uses TRBV11-2 and TRBJ2-4; 13 nucleotides match TRBD2. Trimming took 6 bases from V and 0 from J; bases not matched to a gene: 17. Germline V gives CDR1 SGHAT, CDR2 FQNNGV. CDR3 length equals 21 residues.

The chain combines TRBV19 with TRBJ1-5, with D possibly matching TRBD1 (6 bases). CDR1 LNHDA and CDR2 SQIVND come from the germline V gene (reference sequence). V shed 5 bases and J shed 0 bases, with 8 bases lying between them. The CDR3 spans 14 residues. The CDR3 nucleotides are TGTGCCAGTAGTCTACAGGGTAGCAATCAGCCCCAGCATTTT. Amino acids: CASSLQGSNQPQHF.

The V and J genes are TRBV7-3 and TRBJ1-3; 7 bases align to TRBD1. The germline gives CDR1 SGHTA, CDR2 FQGTGA. Losses at the gene ends were 5 bases for V and 1 base for J; bases not matched to a gene: 11. The CDR3 consists of 17 residues. The CDR3 nucleotides are TGTGCCAGCAGCCCCCGGGACAGCAGTTTATCTGGAAACACCATATATTTT. Its protein is CASSPRDSSLSGNTIYF.

The chain joins TRBV18 to TRBJ2-6; TRBD1 matches 11 bases. With V trimmed by 4 bases and J by 0 bases, 5 bases remained unmatched. Germline values: CDR1 KGHSH, CDR2 LQKENI. This CDR3 has 18 residues. Here the CDR3 reads CASSQSGTGGSGANVLTF. The CDR3 DNA reads as TGTGCCAGCTCACAGTCCGGGACAGGGGGCTCTGGGGCCAACGTCCTGACTTTC. The full variable domain, rest sourced from reference TRBV18 and TRBJ2-6, is NAGVMQNPRHLVRRRGQEARLRCSPMKGHSHVYWYRQLPEEGLKFMVYLQKENIIDESGMPKERFSAEFPKEGPSILRIQQVVRGDSAAYFCASSQSGTGGSGANVLTFGAGSRLTVL.

This chain joins TRBV3-1 (or the pseudogene TRBV3-2) and TRBJ2-2; D is ambiguous. Trimming left V 1 base short and J 4 bases short, with 4 bases between. Germline loops: CDR1 LGHDT, CDR2 YNNKEL (reference sequence). The CDR3 is 13 residues long. This chain's CDR3 is CASSQASTGELFF. The CDR3 region has the DNA TGTGCCAGCAGCCAAGCGAGCACCGGGGAGCTGTTTTTT.

The gene calls are TRBV9 and TRBJ2-2, with D perhaps TRBD1 (5 bases). Germline V CDR1 and CDR2: SGDLS, YYNGEE. The CDR3 runs to 18 residues. Deletions cut 0 bases from V and 3 bases from J, with 18 bases between. The DNA for the CDR3 is TGTGCCAGCAGCGTAGATGTGGGGCTACAGGTCTACACCGGGGAGCTGTTTTTT. This codes for CASSVDVGLQVYTGELFF.

The DNA for the CDR3 is TGTGCCAGCAGCCCATGGGGAGGGGATACAGATACGCAGTATTTT. Its translation: CASSPWGGDTDTQYF. The gene calls are TRBV7-8 and TRBJ2-3, with TRBD2 matching 7 bases. Germline V CDR1 and CDR2: SGHVS, FQNEAQ. The CDR3 covers 15 residues. V was clipped by 5 bases and J by 3 bases; unmatched bases: 8. Full variable domain (outside the CDR3, taken from reference TRBV7-8 and TRBJ2-3): GAGVSQSPRYKVAKRGQDVALRCDPISGHVSLFWYQQALGQGPEFLTYFQNEAQLDKSGLPSDRFFAERPEGSVSTLKIQRTQQEDSAVYLCASSPWGGDTDTQYFGPGTRLTVL.

V is TRBV2 and J is TRBJ2-7, with D possibly TRBD2 on 6 matching bases. V was pared by 9 bases and J by 4 bases, with 13 bases between. The germline gives CDR1 SNHLY, CDR2 FYNNEI. The CDR3 is 12 residues long. The CDR3 nucleotides are TGTGCCAGAGACCCCCGGGGGTACGAGCAGTACTTC. As protein: CARDPRGYEQYF. Filled out from reference TRBV2 and TRBJ2-7, the complete variable domain reads EPEVTQTPSHQVTQMGQEVILRCVPISNHLYFYWYRQILGQKVEFLVSFYNNEISEKSEIFDDQFSVERPDGSNFTLKIRSTKLEDSAMYFCARDPRGYEQYFGPGTRLTVT.

The chain uses TRBV5-4 and TRBJ1-4; D gene ambiguous. The CDR3 is 14 amino acids. Germline values: CDR1 SGHNT, CDR2 YYREEE (reference sequence). V lost 2 bases, J lost 0 bases, and 5 bases lay in between. Here the CDR3 DNA reads TGTGCCAGCAGCTTCGCCCCAACTAATGAAAAACTGTTTTTT. Residues: CASSFAPTNEKLFF.

The chain joins TRBV5-1 to TRBJ2-7; D may be TRBD1 or TRBD2 (5 bases each). CDR1 is SGHRS, CDR2 YFSETQ, per germline. The CDR3 is 14 residues long. Trimming stripped 4 bases from V and 2 bases from J, with 13 bases between. The CDR3, as DNA: TGCGCCAGCAGCCTGGGGACGCCGACCTACGAGCAGTACTTC. Encoded protein: CASSLGTPTYEQYF.

The chain employs TRBV27 and TRBJ1-1, with D possibly matching TRBD1 (5 bases). Germline lookup yields CDR1 MNHEY and CDR2 SMNVEV (reference sequence). This CDR3 has 14 amino acids. V dropped 1 base and J dropped 4 bases, with 10 bases sitting between them. DNA of the CDR3: TGTGCCAGCAGTTTATTGGGGGATCGCACTGAAGCTTTCTTT. It is translated as CASSLLGDRTEAFF.

This rearrangement joins TRBV16 to TRBJ2-7; D unresolved. There are 16 residues in the CDR3. Germline values: CDR1 KGHSY, CDR2 FQNENV. The V and J ends lost 0 bases and 0 bases respectively, with 12 bases between them. CDR3: CASSQSGAESSYEQYF. In DNA form, the CDR3 reads TGTGCCAGCAGCCAATCCGGTGCCGAGAGCTCCTACGAGCAGTACTTC.

Written as DNA, the CDR3 is TGTGCCAGTACCCCGGGACAGGGAGTCCACGAGCAGTACTTC. Amino acids: CASTPGQGVHEQYF. V and J are TRBV19 and TRBJ2-7; 9 bases align to TRBD1. The germline CDR1 and CDR2 sequences are LNHDA and SQIVND (reference sequence). The CDR3 runs to 14 residues. V was clipped by 7 bases and J by 5 bases; unmatched bases: 9.

CDR3 amino acids: CASSPTGYGGSTQYF. The CDR3 DNA follows: TGTGCCAGCAGCCCGACCGGGTACGGAGGGTCTACGCAGTATTTT. This sequence joins TRBV7-2 and TRBJ2-3; D may be TRBD2 (6 bases). V was pared by 5 bases and J by 8 bases, with 20 bases between. Germline V gene sequence: CDR1 SGHTA, CDR2 FQGNSA. The CDR3 sequence is 15 residues long.

This rearrangement joins TRBV7-2 to TRBJ2-2, with TRBD1 matching over 9 bases. CDR1 is SGHTA and CDR2 is FQGNSA in the germline V gene. V trimming: 7 bases; J trimming: 3 bases; junction bases outside the gene matches: 6. The CDR3 is 15 residues long. The CDR3 region is CASTRDRADTGELFF. The CDR3, as DNA: TGTGCCAGCACCCGGGACAGGGCGGACACCGGGGAGCTGTTTTTT.

The chain employs TRBV5-6 and TRBJ2-3; D is uncertain. In germline, CDR1 is SGHDT, CDR2 YYEEEE. Trimming removed 4 bases from V and 1 base from J, with 7 bases in between. The CDR3 length is 13 residues. The CDR3 bases are TGTGCCAGCAGCATAATCCGCACAGATACGCAGTATTTT. Translation: CASSIIRTDTQYF.

The chain combines TRBV5-1 with TRBJ2-7; 10 bases map to TRBD2. Unmatched junction bases numbered 0, after V lost 1 base and J lost 2 bases. The CDR3 extends over 14 amino acids. The V gene's germline CDR1 is SGHRS and CDR2 YFSETQ. CDR3 coding DNA: TGCGCCAGCAGCTTGAGCGGGAGGGCCTACGAGCAGTACTTC. It encodes CASSLSGRAYEQYF.